The clone carrying this TCR beta chain has more than one count but fewer than ten. This specimen belongs to a study of glioma-infiltrating T cells after dendritic cell vaccination. The overall study: Post-vaccination tumor came from repeat resection after recurrence; roughly 5 pre/post pairs existed.

Amplification used 60 V beta primers and 13 J beta primers. This table comes from immunoSEQ multiplex PCR, and its TCRdb copy is limited to in-frame clones, with some not included. The sample carries fewer than 2,500 clones, around 76% recorded once. Germline lookup yields CDR1 LGHNA and CDR2 YSLEER. V was pared by 0 bases and J by 5 bases, with 6 bases between. CDR3 length: 13 residues. This sample's time point: after dendritic cell vaccination, including at tumor progression/relapse. Autologous tumor lysate was loaded overnight onto monocyte-derived dendritic cells grown about seven days with IL-4 and GM-CSF. Over 20% tumor content was confirmed by H&E before DNA isolation.

The sequencing here drew on tumor tissue, taken after dendritic cell vaccination. The gene calls are TRBV4-3 and TRBJ2-3; tentatively, D is TRBD2 (5 bases). The TCR originated in a human donor with glioblastoma. The CDR3 DNA is TGCGCCAGCAGCCAAGAACGGGGAGATACGCAGTATTTT. This codes for CASSQERGDTQYF.